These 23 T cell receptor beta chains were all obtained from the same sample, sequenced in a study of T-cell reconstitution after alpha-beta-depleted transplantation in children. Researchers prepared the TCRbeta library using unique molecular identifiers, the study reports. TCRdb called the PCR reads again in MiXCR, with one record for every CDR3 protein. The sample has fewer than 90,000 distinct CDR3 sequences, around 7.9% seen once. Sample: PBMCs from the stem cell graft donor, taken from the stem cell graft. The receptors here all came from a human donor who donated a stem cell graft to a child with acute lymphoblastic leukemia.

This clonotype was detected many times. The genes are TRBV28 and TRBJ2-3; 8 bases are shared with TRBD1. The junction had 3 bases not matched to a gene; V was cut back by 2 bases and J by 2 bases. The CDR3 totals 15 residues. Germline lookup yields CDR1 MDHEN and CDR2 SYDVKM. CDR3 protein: CASSLGQGTTDTQYF. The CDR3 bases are TGTGCCAGCAGTTTAGGACAGGGAACCACAGATACGCAGTATTTT.

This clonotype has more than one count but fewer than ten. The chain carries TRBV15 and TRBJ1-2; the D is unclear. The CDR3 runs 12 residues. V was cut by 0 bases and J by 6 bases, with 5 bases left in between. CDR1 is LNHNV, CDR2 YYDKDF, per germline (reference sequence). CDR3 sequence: CATSREYDGYTF. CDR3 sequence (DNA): TGTGCCACCAGCAGAGAATATGATGGCTACACCTTC.

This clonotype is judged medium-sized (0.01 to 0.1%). CDR3 protein: CASSLAGGSTDTQYF. CDR3 nucleotides: TGTGCCAGCAGCTTAGCGGGGGGTAGCACAGATACGCAGTATTTT. The chain combines TRBV7-8 with TRBJ2-3; perhaps TRBD2 as D (6 bases). The germline gives CDR1 SGHVS, CDR2 FQNEAQ. Trimming took 0 bases from V and 0 from J, leaving 7 bases between them. This CDR3 contains 15 residues.

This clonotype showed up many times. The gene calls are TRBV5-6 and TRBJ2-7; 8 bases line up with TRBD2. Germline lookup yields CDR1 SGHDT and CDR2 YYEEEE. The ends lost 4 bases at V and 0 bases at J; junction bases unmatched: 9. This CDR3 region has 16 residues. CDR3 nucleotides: TGTGCCAGCAGCCCGGTTGTTCTAGCGGGCTCCTACGAGCAGTACTTC. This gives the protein CASSPVVLAGSYEQYF. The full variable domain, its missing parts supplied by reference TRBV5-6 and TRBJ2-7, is DAGVTQSPTHLIKTRGQQVTLRCSPKSGHDTVSWYQQALGQGPQFIFQYYEEEERQRGNFPDRFSGHQFPNYSSELNVNALLLGDSALYLCASSPVVLAGSYEQYFGPGTRLTVT.

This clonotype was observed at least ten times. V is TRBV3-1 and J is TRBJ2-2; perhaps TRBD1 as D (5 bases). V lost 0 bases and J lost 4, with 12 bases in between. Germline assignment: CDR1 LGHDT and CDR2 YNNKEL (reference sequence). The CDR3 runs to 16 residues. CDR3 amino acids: CASSQEKGSGTGELFF. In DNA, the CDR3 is TGTGCCAGCAGCCAAGAAAAGGGGTCGGGCACCGGGGAGCTGTTTTTT.

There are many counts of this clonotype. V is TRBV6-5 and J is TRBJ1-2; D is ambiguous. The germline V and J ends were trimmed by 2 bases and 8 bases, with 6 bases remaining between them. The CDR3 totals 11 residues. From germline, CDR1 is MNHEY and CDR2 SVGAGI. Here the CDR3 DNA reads TGTGCCAGCAGTTACCGCGGGGGCTACACCTTC. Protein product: CASSYRGGYTF.

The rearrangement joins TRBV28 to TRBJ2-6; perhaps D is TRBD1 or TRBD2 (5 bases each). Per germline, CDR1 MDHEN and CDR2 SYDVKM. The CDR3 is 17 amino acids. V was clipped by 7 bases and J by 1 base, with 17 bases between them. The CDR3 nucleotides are TGTGCCAGCACCAAGGGGACCTCACCTTCTGGGGCCAACGTCCTGACTTTC. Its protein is CASTKGTSPSGANVLTF.

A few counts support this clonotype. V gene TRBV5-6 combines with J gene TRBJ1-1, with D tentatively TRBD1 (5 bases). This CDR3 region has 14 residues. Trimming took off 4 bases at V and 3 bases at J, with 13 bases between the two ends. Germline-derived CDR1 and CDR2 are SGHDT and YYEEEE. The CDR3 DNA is TGTGCCAGCAGCGTCGGCGGGGCTGACACTGAAGCTTTCTTT. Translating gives CASSVGGADTEAFF.

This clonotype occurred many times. The CDR3 reads CAIRGEQGRGYGYTF. As DNA, the CDR3 is TGTGCCATCAGGGGAGAGCAGGGGAGGGGCTATGGCTACACCTTC. V is TRBV10-3 and J is TRBJ1-2; D might be TRBD1 (6 bases). Germline CDR1 reads ENHRY; CDR2 reads SYGVKD. This CDR3 spans 15 amino acids. Trimming pared 6 bases from V and 4 bases from J, leaving 18 bases between.

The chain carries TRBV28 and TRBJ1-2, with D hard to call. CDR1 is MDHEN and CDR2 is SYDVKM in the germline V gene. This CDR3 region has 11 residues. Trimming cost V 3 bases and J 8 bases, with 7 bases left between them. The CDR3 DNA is TGTGCCAGCAGTTTCGGGGTCGGCTACACCTTC. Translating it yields CASSFGVGYTF.

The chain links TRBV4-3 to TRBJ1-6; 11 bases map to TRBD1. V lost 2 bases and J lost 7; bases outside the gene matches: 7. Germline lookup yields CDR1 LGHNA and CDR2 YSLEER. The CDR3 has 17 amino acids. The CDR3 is CASSQSVGQGANSPLHF. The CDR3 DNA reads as TGCGCCAGCAGCCAATCGGTCGGACAGGGGGCCAATTCACCCCTCCACTTT.

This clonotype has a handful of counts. CDR3 region: CASTNGGQPQHF. CDR3 sequence (DNA): TGTGCCAGCACGAACGGGGGTCAGCCCCAGCATTTT. The chain employs TRBV27 and TRBJ1-5, with a weak D call TRBD1 (5 bases). This CDR3 region has 12 residues. Trimming pared 7 bases from V and 6 bases from J, leaving 10 bases between. Germline V gives CDR1 MNHEY, CDR2 SMNVEV (reference sequence).

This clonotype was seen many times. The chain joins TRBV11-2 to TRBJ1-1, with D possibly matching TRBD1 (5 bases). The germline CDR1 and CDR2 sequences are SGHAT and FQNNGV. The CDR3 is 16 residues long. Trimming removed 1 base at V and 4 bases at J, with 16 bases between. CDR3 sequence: CASSLGAGFGSTEAFF. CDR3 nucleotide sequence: TGTGCCAGCAGCTTAGGGGCAGGGTTTGGTAGCACTGAAGCTTTCTTT.

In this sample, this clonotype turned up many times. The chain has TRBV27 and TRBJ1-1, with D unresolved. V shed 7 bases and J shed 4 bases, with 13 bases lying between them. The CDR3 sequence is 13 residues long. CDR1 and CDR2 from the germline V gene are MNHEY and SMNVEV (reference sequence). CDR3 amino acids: CASTHDTITEAFF. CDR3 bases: TGTGCCAGCACCCACGACACAATCACTGAAGCTTTCTTT.

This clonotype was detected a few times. The DNA of the CDR3 is TGTGCCAGCAGTTCCCCACAGGGATTCGCTGAAGCTTTCTTT. Translated, it gives CASSSPQGFAEAFF. J is TRBJ1-1 and V is TRBV27; TRBD1 might be the D (6 bases). The CDR3 is 14 amino acids. Per the germline V gene, CDR1 is MNHEY and CDR2 is SMNVEV (reference sequence). Trimming cost V 4 bases and J 6 bases, with 15 bases left between them.

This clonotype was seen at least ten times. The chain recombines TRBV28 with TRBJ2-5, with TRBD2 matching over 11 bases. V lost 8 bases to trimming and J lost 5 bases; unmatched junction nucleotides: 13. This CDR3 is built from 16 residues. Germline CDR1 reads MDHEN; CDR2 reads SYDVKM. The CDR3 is CASSRDGGLAGETQYF. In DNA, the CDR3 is TGTGCCAGCTCCCGGGACGGCGGACTAGCGGGCGAGACCCAGTACTTC. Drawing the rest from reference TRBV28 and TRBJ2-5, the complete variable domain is DVKVTQSSRYLVKRTGEKVFLECVQDMDHENMFWYRQDPGLGLRLIYFSYDVKMKEKGDIPEGYSVSREKKERFSLILESASTNQTSMYLCASSRDGGLAGETQYFGPGTRLLVL.

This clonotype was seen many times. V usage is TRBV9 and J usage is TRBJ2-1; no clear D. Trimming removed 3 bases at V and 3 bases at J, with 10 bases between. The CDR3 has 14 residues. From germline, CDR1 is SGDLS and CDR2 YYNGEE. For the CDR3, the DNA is TGTGCCAGCAGCGGAGACGGCAGCTACAATGAGCAGTTCTTC. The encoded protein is CASSGDGSYNEQFF.

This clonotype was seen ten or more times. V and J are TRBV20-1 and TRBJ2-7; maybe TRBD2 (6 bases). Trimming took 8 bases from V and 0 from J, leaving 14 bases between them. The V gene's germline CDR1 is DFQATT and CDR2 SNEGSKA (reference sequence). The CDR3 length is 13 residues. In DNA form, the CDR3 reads TGCAGTTCTTGGGACTTAAGCTCCTACGAGCAGTACTTC. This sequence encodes CSSWDLSSYEQYF.

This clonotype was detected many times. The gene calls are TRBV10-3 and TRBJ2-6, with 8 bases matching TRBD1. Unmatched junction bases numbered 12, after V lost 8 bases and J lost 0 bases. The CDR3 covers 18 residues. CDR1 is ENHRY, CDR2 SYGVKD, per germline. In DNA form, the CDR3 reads TGTGCCATCGGGCAACAGGGGGTGATAAGCTCTGGGGCCAACGTCCTGACTTTC. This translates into CAIGQQGVISSGANVLTF.

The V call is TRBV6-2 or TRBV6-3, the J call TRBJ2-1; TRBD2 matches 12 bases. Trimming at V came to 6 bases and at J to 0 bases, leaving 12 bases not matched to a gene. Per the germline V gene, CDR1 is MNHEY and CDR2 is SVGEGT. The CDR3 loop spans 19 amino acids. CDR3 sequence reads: CASSYRPGLAGSSYNEQFF. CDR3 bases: TGTGCCAGCAGCTACCGCCCCGGACTAGCGGGGAGCTCCTACAATGAGCAGTTCTTC.

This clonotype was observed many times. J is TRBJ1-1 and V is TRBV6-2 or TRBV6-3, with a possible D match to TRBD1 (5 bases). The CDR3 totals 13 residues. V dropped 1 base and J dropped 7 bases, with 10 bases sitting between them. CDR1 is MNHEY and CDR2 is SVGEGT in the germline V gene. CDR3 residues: CASSYLRGIEAFF. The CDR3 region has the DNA TGTGCCAGCAGTTACTTGAGGGGTATTGAAGCTTTCTTT.

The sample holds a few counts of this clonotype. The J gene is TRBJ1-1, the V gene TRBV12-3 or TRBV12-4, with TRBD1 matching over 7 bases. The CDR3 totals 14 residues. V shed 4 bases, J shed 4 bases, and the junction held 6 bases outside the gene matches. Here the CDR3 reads CASSSTGTVTEAFF. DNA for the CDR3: TGTGCCAGCAGTTCCACCGGGACAGTCACTGAAGCTTTCTTT.

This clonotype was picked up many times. The DNA of the CDR3 is TGTGCCACGGGCCGGGACGGGGGATGGAGTGAGCAGTTCTTC. Encoded protein: CATGRDGGWSEQFF. The V and J genes are TRBV12-3 or TRBV12-4 and TRBJ2-1; a possible D gene is TRBD2 (6 bases). Trimming pared 10 bases from V and 9 bases from J, leaving 22 bases between. The CDR3 loop spans 14 amino acids.